The table lists the clone carrying this TCR beta chain with a few counts. The target antigen is unknown. Expressed TCRB transcripts were sequenced, since all the RNA that had been isolated was reverse transcribed. Naive, central memory and regulatory T cell samples yielded around 3.3 million reads on average. Assay: immunoSEQ multiplex PCR; the TCRdb copy retains only in-frame clones and omits some. The sample yields about 350,000 clones, around 20% seen once. The sample comes from a study of beta chain features in type 1 diabetes. The wider study: The number of sorted cells examined across all samples was around 110 million.

The trim removed 1 base at V and 1 base at J, leaving 0 bases unmatched. The CDR3 covers 16 residues. Germline V gene sequence: CDR1 SEHNR, CDR2 FQNEAQ (reference sequence). The study, taken as a whole, reports: The similarity of naive, central memory and Treg TCRB repertoires appeared greater among patients than among healthy donors.

This clonotype was sampled from a woman younger than 30 in good health. This chain joins TRBV7-9 and TRBJ2-6; TRBD1 aligns across 8 bases. The sequencing input was naive CD4+ T cells from blood. The CDR3 DNA sequence: TGTGCCAGCAGCTTAGGACAGGGGTCTGGGGCCAACGTCCTGACTTTC. It specifies CASSLGQGSGANVLTF.